The entry that follows covers one T cell receptor beta chain sequence. Antigen unknown. This sample is drawn from a study of T cells in Graves' hyperthyroidism and ophthalmopathy. Study-level findings and limits: Blood also showed most of the thyroid clonotypes that were expanded above 0.001.

Not enrolled were patients with uncontrolled infection, other autoimmune disease, pregnancy or lactation. TCR beta CDR3 regions were amplified from RNA transcripts. A set of HTBI primers served as the primers for a first-round RT-PCR of the TCR CDR3. One entry per CDR3 protein results from TCRdb running MiXCR on the multiplex PCR reads. Found here are about 250,000 distinct CDR3 sequences, around 20% of them singletons; the top ten hold around 60%. The clonotype originates from a man in his thirties or forties with Graves' ophthalmopathy. The material sequenced was blood.

CDR3 nucleotides: TGTGCCAGCAGTTTAAAGCAAGGCAATCAGCCCCAGCATTTT. Translated, it gives CASSLKQGNQPQHF. The chain joins TRBV12-3 or TRBV12-4 to TRBJ1-5; D unresolved. Trimming took off 2 bases at V and 2 bases at J, with 7 bases between the two ends. The CDR3 covers 14 residues.